One sample yielded the 23 T cell receptor beta chains listed below, sequenced in a study of T cells expressing NK-cell markers. TCRdb re-called the 5' RACE reads, yielding one record per CDR3 amino acid sequence without DNA. The sample table includes about 260,000 distinct CDR3 sequences. Material for sequencing was blood T cells: a sorted CD56 or NKG2C T cell subset, CD4+ or CD8+ T cells, or bulk PBMC T cells (not recorded which). These TCRs come from a woman aged 18 to 75 in good health.

The chain couples TRBV2 to TRBJ2-1. CDR1 and CDR2 from the germline V gene are SNHLY and FYNNEI. This CDR3 region has 14 residues. Here the CDR3 reads CASSGYKSYNEQFF.

The gene calls are TRBV12-3 or TRBV12-4 and TRBJ2-5. The CDR3 spans 12 residues. The CDR3 loop is CASSFTAETQYF.

The gene calls are TRBV20-1 and TRBJ2-2; TCRdb selects TRBD1, and the lack of DNA leaves this call unchecked. The CDR3 extends over 16 amino acids. Germline V gives CDR1 DFQATT, CDR2 SNEGSKA (reference sequence). The CDR3 spells CSANGRGPLNTGELFF.

V gene TRBV4-3 combines with J gene TRBJ2-3. Germline CDR1 is LGHNA and CDR2 is YSLEER. The CDR3 runs to 15 residues. The CDR3 region is CASSHSSERLDTQYF.

The chain carries TRBV12-3 or TRBV12-4 and TRBJ2-7; as DNA is missing, the TRBD1 call by TCRdb cannot be tested. The CDR3 has 16 residues. The CDR3 reads CASSPLQGTGTYEQYF.

The chain combines TRBV18 with TRBJ1-1. The CDR3 is made up of 14 amino acids. Germline-derived CDR1 and CDR2 are KGHSH and LQKENI. CDR3 loop: CASSPELPNTEAFF.

V gene TRBV6-6 combines with J gene TRBJ2-1; TCRdb indicates TRBD2, and absent DNA this call remains unverified. The germline V gene has CDR1 MNHNY and CDR2 SVGAGI (reference sequence). The CDR3 totals 11 residues. The CDR3 loop reads CAGGLANEQFF.

V is TRBV28 and J is TRBJ2-7. Germline V gene sequence: CDR1 MDHEN, CDR2 SYDVKM. The CDR3 length is 15 residues. The CDR3 region is CASTPAGTSSYEQYF.

V is TRBV4-3 and J is TRBJ2-3; TCRdb selects TRBD1, and the lack of DNA leaves this call unchecked. The germline V gene encodes CDR1 LGHNA and CDR2 YSLEER. The CDR3 covers 16 residues. CDR3 protein: CASSQRGHPSTDTQYF.

This rearrangement joins TRBV4-1 to TRBJ2-5. CDR1 MGHRA and CDR2 YSYEKL come from the germline V gene. The CDR3 is made up of 14 amino acids. The CDR3 protein is CASSQTEQWETQYF.

This sequence joins TRBV7-3 and TRBJ2-1; TCRdb names TRBD2, which stays unverified in the absence of DNA. From germline, CDR1 is SGHTA and CDR2 FQGTGA. The CDR3 contains 16 residues. The chain's CDR3 is CASSLGFGTTYNEQFF.

The chain employs TRBV12-3 or TRBV12-4 and TRBJ2-1; the TCRdb D gene call, TRBD2, has no DNA to confirm it. This CDR3 region has 15 residues. The CDR3 loop is CASSPLAGGLGEQFF.

The CDR3 is CASSLLPDSTYEQYF. The V call is TRBV27, the J call TRBJ2-7; TCRdb reports TRBD1, a call that lacks DNA to check it against. This CDR3 region has 15 residues. CDR1 is MNHEY, CDR2 SMNVEV, per germline (reference sequence).

This chain links TRBV5-8 with TRBJ2-2; the D call from TCRdb, TRBD2, cannot be confirmed without DNA. Germline V gene sequence: CDR1 SGHTS, CDR2 YDEGEE. The CDR3 covers 15 residues. The CDR3: CASSRQVAATGELFF.

V and J are TRBV18 and TRBJ2-1; the D call of TRBD1 rests on TCRdb alone, since no DNA is present to check it. The CDR3 is 16 amino acids. In germline, CDR1 is KGHSH, CDR2 LQKENI. CDR3 in amino acids: CASSPPAAGDYNEQFF.

The rearrangement joins TRBV7-2 to TRBJ2-1; TCRdb calls TRBD2, which cannot be checked without DNA. The CDR3 extends over 17 amino acids. Per germline, CDR1 SGHTA and CDR2 FQGNSA. CDR3 amino acids: CASSLQTSGARRNEQFF.

The chain couples TRBV11-2 to TRBJ2-3; the TCRdb D gene call, TRBD1, has no DNA to confirm it. There are 18 residues in the CDR3. Germline CDR1 reads SGHAT; CDR2 reads FQNNGV. The chain's CDR3 is CASSRTTKGRDSTDTQYF.

This chain links TRBV12-3 or TRBV12-4 with TRBJ2-2. There are 17 residues in the CDR3. The CDR3: CASSLVLSNSNTGELFF.

The chain employs TRBV6-1 and TRBJ2-7; there is no DNA to check the TCRdb D call of TRBD2. This CDR3 contains 14 residues. CDR1 is MNHNS, CDR2 SASEGT, per germline. The CDR3 region is CASSELAGGGEQYF.

The rearrangement joins TRBV7-2 to TRBJ2-7; the TRBD2 assignment by TCRdb is unverifiable without DNA. Germline values: CDR1 SGHTA, CDR2 FQGNSA. The CDR3 is 17 amino acids. This CDR3 reads CASSPTGTSGSGYEQYF.

The genes are TRBV15 and TRBJ2-3. The CDR3 extends over 16 amino acids. CDR1 LNHNV and CDR2 YYDKDF come from the germline V gene (reference sequence). The CDR3 loop is CATSRDPILGGDTQYF.

This chain uses TRBV12-3 or TRBV12-4 with TRBJ2-1; TCRdb outputs TRBD1, but without DNA this stays unchecked. The CDR3 has 13 residues. CDR3 amino acids: CATRQGPYNEQFF.

The chain uses TRBV5-4 and TRBJ2-3; TCRdb's D gene call, TRBD2, goes unchecked for lack of DNA. From germline, CDR1 is SGHNT and CDR2 YYREEE (reference sequence). The CDR3 sequence is 16 residues long. CDR3 amino acids: CASSFPGLAGGNTQYF. The whole variable domain, filled in from reference TRBV5-4 and TRBJ2-3, reads ETGVTQSPTHLIKTRGQQVTLRCSSQSGHNTVSWYQQALGQGPQFIFQYYREEENGRGNFPPRFSGLQFPNYSSELNVNALELDDSALYLCASSFPGLAGGNTQYFGPGTRLTVL.